This T cell receptor beta chain was obtained from a study of CD8 T cells in ankylosing spondylitis. This clonotype came up many times. The TCR beta libraries were generated through quantitative 5'-RACE incorporating molecular barcodes. TCRdb used MiXCR to reprocess the 5' RACE reads, holding one entry per CDR3 protein. The data show fewer than 250,000 distinct CDR3 sequences, approximately 10% seen once. This CDR3 comprises 12 residues. Trimming shortened V by 4 bases and J by 6 bases, and 13 bases separated the two germline ends. Germline assignment: CDR1 DFQATT and CDR2 SNEGSKA (reference sequence).

The source material was blood, either unsorted or a sorted T cell fraction (not recorded which). This TCR was recovered from a male donor with ankylosing spondylitis or in good health (not recorded which). V usage is TRBV20-1 and J usage is TRBJ2-7, with a tentative D call TRBD2 (5 bases). The CDR3 is CSATLGGGEQYF. The CDR3 nucleotides read TGCAGTGCTACACTAGGAGGAGGCGAGCAGTACTTC.